This entry lists 27 T cell receptor beta chains sequenced from one sample in a study of T cell responses to AZD1222 COVID-19 vaccine. Produced via immunoSEQ multiplex PCR; TCRdb's table is partial and in-frame only. The sample contains around 180,000 clones, about 90% of which appear only once. Sequences were derived from peripheral blood, sampled on day 0 of MenACWY control vaccination. These receptors came from an adult in good health.

This clone was observed a single time. V is TRBV7-5 and J is TRBJ1-1. TRBV7-5 is labeled a pseudogene. CDR3 size: 13 residues. The CDR3 loop reads CVRSITRGTEAFF. The CDR3 bases are TGTGTCAGAAGTATAACTCGGGGCACTGAAGCTTTCTTT.

The genes are TRBV7-3 and TRBJ2-6; TRBD1 might be the D (6 bases). The V end was cut by 5 bases, the J end by 0 bases, with 17 bases between. Germline V gives CDR1 SGHTA, CDR2 FQGTGA. This CDR3 comprises 18 residues. The CDR3 here is CASSPRTDISSGANVLTF. The DNA for the CDR3 is TGTGCCAGCAGCCCACGGACAGATATTAGCTCTGGGGCCAACGTCCTGACTTTC.

This chain links TRBV7-2 with TRBJ1-3, with D perhaps matching TRBD1 (6 bases). Germline CDR1 reads SGHTA; CDR2 reads FQGNSA. V lost 5 bases to trimming and J lost 5 bases, with 13 bases between them. This CDR3 has 14 residues. In nucleotides, the CDR3 is TGTGCCAGCAGCACGAGGGGGTCCAGAAACACCATATATTTT. Residues: CASSTRGSRNTIYF. Variable domain in full (rest from reference TRBV7-2 and TRBJ1-3): GAGVSQSPSNKVTEKGKDVELRCDPISGHTALYWYRQSLGQGLEFLIYFQGNSAPDKSGLPSDRFSAERTGGSVSTLTIQRTQQEDSAVYLCASSTRGSRNTIYFGEGSWLTVV.

The chain has TRBV11-2 and TRBJ1-6; D is unresolved. This CDR3 contains 13 residues. V was clipped by 5 bases and J by 5 bases, with 7 bases between them. Germline V gene lookup returns CDR1 SGHAT and CDR2 FQNNGV. The CDR3 loop reads CASSPGHNSPLHF. As DNA, the CDR3 is TGTGCCAGCAGCCCTGGGCATAATTCACCCCTCCACTTT.

On this clone itself: This CDR3 is also generated by other DNA sequences in the sample. The rearrangement uses TRBV6-5 and TRBJ1-2; perhaps TRBD1 as D (5 bases). The germline gives CDR1 MNHEY, CDR2 SVGAGI. The CDR3 loop spans 15 amino acids. The V end lost 2 bases, the J end lost 4 bases, and 14 bases lay between the germline ends. The DNA for the CDR3 is TGTGCCAGCAGTTACGAAGGAACAGGTTCCTATGGCTACACCTTC. It specifies CASSYEGTGSYGYTF.

The chain couples TRBV19 to TRBJ1-2; TRBD1 might be the D (6 bases). V shed 6 bases and J shed 7 bases, with 24 bases lying between them. This CDR3 region has 16 residues. Germline V gene data show CDR1 as LNHDA and CDR2 as SQIVND (reference sequence). The CDR3 nucleotides are TGTGCCAGTAGCTTTTCTCCCATAGAGGACAGACGTGGCTACACCTTC. Amino acids: CASSFSPIEDRRGYTF.

V usage is TRBV7-9 and J usage is TRBJ1-1, with TRBD1 matching over 9 bases. Germline CDR1 and CDR2: SEHNR and FQNEAQ (reference sequence). The CDR3 runs 16 residues. V lost 4 bases and J lost 4; bases outside the gene matches: 10. The CDR3 region has the DNA TGTGCCAGCAGCTCCACAGGGGGCGCGGAGAGCACTGAAGCTTTCTTT. It is translated as CASSSTGGAESTEAFF.

The CDR3 spells CASSPQARGLGEAFF. The CDR3 DNA sequence: TGTGCCAGTAGTCCCCAGGCCAGGGGGTTGGGTGAAGCTTTCTTT. The chain is built from TRBV19 and TRBJ1-1; 7 bases map to TRBD1. Trimming at V came to 5 bases and at J to 7 bases, leaving 13 bases not matched to a gene. The CDR3 covers 15 residues. The V gene's germline CDR1 is LNHDA and CDR2 SQIVND (reference sequence).

The chain carries TRBV5-1 and TRBJ1-4; 8 nucleotides align to TRBD1. The V gene's germline CDR1 is SGHRS and CDR2 YFSETQ. The CDR3 has 17 amino acids. The junction had 4 bases not matched to a gene; V was cut back by 0 bases and J by 0 bases. The CDR3 protein is CASSLAGTGATNEKLFF. Written as DNA, the CDR3 is TGCGCCAGCAGCTTGGCCGGGACAGGAGCAACTAATGAAAAACTGTTTTTT.

This chain uses TRBV7-2 with TRBJ2-2, with 7 bases matching TRBD2. Germline CDR1 SGHTA, CDR2 FQGNSA. The junction had 2 bases not matched to a gene; V was cut back by 1 base and J by 0 bases. The CDR3 is made up of 16 amino acids. DNA for the CDR3: TGTGCCAGCAGCTTAGTGGGAGGGTCGAACACCGGGGAGCTGTTTTTT. Protein: CASSLVGGSNTGELFF.

The chain has TRBV5-1 and TRBJ1-5; the match to TRBD1 covers 8 bases. The CDR3 is 17 residues long. Per germline, CDR1 SGHRS and CDR2 YFSETQ. The J segment lost 0 bases and the V segment lost 4 bases, leaving 9 bases of the junction unmatched. CDR3 sequence (DNA): TGCGCCAGCAGCCTTGGGACAGGTGATAATAGCAATCAGCCCCAGCATTTT. It encodes CASSLGTGDNSNQPQHF.

The CDR3 bases are TGTGCCAGCAGTTACGGTGGGACAGGGGACACTGAAGCTTTCTTT. Encoded protein: CASSYGGTGDTEAFF. The chain recombines TRBV6-5 with TRBJ1-1, with 10 bases that match TRBD1. The CDR3 contains 15 residues. Unmatched junction bases numbered 3, after V lost 2 bases and J lost 3 bases. The germline CDR1 and CDR2 sequences are MNHEY and SVGAGI.

The chain is built from TRBV5-1 and TRBJ2-2, with D possibly called TRBD1 or TRBD2 (6 bases each). V dropped 3 bases and J dropped 6 bases, with 15 bases sitting between them. This CDR3 spans 15 amino acids. Germline lookup yields CDR1 SGHRS and CDR2 YFSETQ. Here the CDR3 reads CASSSTYGGPGELFF. CDR3 DNA: TGCGCCAGCAGCTCTACTTACGGGGGCCCCGGGGAGCTGTTTTTT. Filled out from reference TRBV5-1 and TRBJ2-2, the complete variable domain reads KAGVTQTPRYLIKTRGQQVTLSCSPISGHRSVSWYQQTPGQGLQFLFEYFSETQRNKGNFPGRFSGRQFSNSRSEMNVSTLELGDSALYLCASSSTYGGPGELFFGEGSRLTVL.

The genes are TRBV28 and TRBJ2-7, with D unresolved. This CDR3 region has 15 residues. Germline loops: CDR1 MDHEN, CDR2 SYDVKM. V was cut by 5 bases and J by 1 base, with 15 bases left in between. The CDR3 here is CASSPLGERSYEQYF. CDR3 nucleotide sequence: TGTGCCAGCAGTCCCCTCGGAGAAAGATCCTACGAGCAGTACTTC.

The chain couples TRBV10-3 to TRBJ1-5; weak D call: TRBD1 (5 bases). The CDR3 contains 13 residues. Germline lookup yields CDR1 ENHRY and CDR2 SYGVKD. V dropped 6 bases and J dropped 3 bases, with 9 bases sitting between them. Here the CDR3 reads CAIRRDFNQPQHF. The CDR3 DNA sequence: TGTGCCATCAGGAGGGACTTCAATCAGCCCCAGCATTTT.

The chain uses TRBV6-5 and TRBJ2-7; D uncertain. The length of the CDR3 is 15 residues. V was clipped by 6 bases and J by 1 base, with 16 bases between them. Germline V gives CDR1 MNHEY, CDR2 SVGAGI. For the CDR3, the DNA is TGTGCCAGCAGAAGGCGGTCCGACGGATCCTACGAGCAGTACTTC. The encoded protein is CASRRRSDGSYEQYF.

The chain couples TRBV27 to TRBJ2-1, with unresolved D. The CDR3 totals 13 residues. Per the germline V gene, CDR1 is MNHEY and CDR2 is SMNVEV (reference sequence). Trimming left V 5 bases short and J 8 bases short, with 13 bases between. In DNA, the CDR3 is TGTGCCAGCAGTAACCGTGGCGCGGATGAGCAGTTCTTC. It codes for CASSNRGADEQFF.

The chain combines TRBV25-1 with TRBJ1-2, with 9 nucleotides matching TRBD1. Germline V gives CDR1 MGHDK, CDR2 SYGVNS. The CDR3 sequence is 14 residues long. Unmatched junction bases numbered 3, after V lost 4 bases and J lost 3 bases. The CDR3 spells CASSAGQGYYGYTF. The CDR3 DNA sequence: TGTGCCAGCAGTGCGGGACAGGGATACTATGGCTACACCTTC.

The chain carries TRBV18 and TRBJ2-5; 9 bases map to TRBD1. Germline V gene sequence: CDR1 KGHSH, CDR2 LQKENI. J was trimmed by 5 bases and V by 4 bases; bases with no gene match: 11. The CDR3 is 16 residues long. CDR3 sequence: CASSRKGDREVETQYF. CDR3 DNA sequence: TGTGCCAGCTCACGCAAGGGGGACAGGGAGGTGGAGACCCAGTACTTC. The whole variable domain, remainder taken from reference TRBV18 and TRBJ2-5, is NAGVMQNPRHLVRRRGQEARLRCSPMKGHSHVYWYRQLPEEGLKFMVYLQKENIIDESGMPKERFSAEFPKEGPSILRIQQVVRGDSAAYFCASSRKGDREVETQYFGPGTRLLVL.

The chain is built from TRBV5-1 and TRBJ1-1; tentative D call: TRBD1 (5 bases). V was cut by 5 bases and J by 3 bases, with 11 bases left in between. Looked up from germline, CDR1 is SGHRS and CDR2 is YFSETQ. CDR3 size: 13 residues. The CDR3 DNA follows: TGCGCCAGCAGTCGACAGAGGGACACTGAAGCTTTCTTT. The encoded protein is CASSRQRDTEAFF.

The CDR3: CASSVLAGTGGSEQYF. The CDR3 DNA is TGTGCCAGTAGTGTCCTGGCCGGGACAGGGGGGAGCGAGCAGTACTTC. The chain uses TRBV19 and TRBJ2-7, with TRBD1 identical over 11 bases. The CDR3 covers 16 residues. The junction had 12 bases not matched to a gene; V was cut back by 5 bases and J by 6 bases. Germline assignment: CDR1 LNHDA and CDR2 SQIVND (reference sequence).

CDR3 residues: CASSYSRGPYNEQFF. CDR3 nucleotide sequence: TGTGCCAGCAGTTACTCTCGGGGACCCTACAATGAGCAGTTCTTC. The J gene is TRBJ2-1, the V gene TRBV6-5; D assignment may be TRBD1 or TRBD2 (5 bases each). V was shortened by 0 bases and J by 2 bases, with 8 bases between the two germline ends. Germline CDR1 MNHEY, CDR2 SVGAGI. The CDR3 loop spans 15 amino acids.

In this sample, this clone turned up once. The chain recombines TRBV6-5 with TRBJ1-6; D is undetermined. The germline V gene has CDR1 MNHEY and CDR2 SVGAGI. This CDR3 has 13 residues. Trimming took off 2 bases at V and 11 bases at J, with 10 bases between the two ends. The CDR3 loop reads CASSYERTTPLHF. As DNA, the CDR3 is TGTGCCAGCAGTTACGAACGGACCACACCCCTCCACTTT.

The rearrangement joins TRBV9 to TRBJ2-2; 8 nucleotides match TRBD2. The germline CDR1 and CDR2 sequences are SGDLS and YYNGEE. This CDR3 is built from 16 residues. The V and J ends lost 4 bases and 7 bases, in that order; junction bases with no gene match: 12. CDR3 sequence (DNA): TGTGCCAGCAGCCCCCGGATCGGGGCGGGAGGCGGGGAGCTGTTTTTT. Translation: CASSPRIGAGGGELFF.

The chain carries TRBV3-1 (or the pseudogene TRBV3-2) and TRBJ1-1; D is ambiguous. There are 14 residues in the CDR3. V was shortened by 1 base and J by 0 bases, with 6 bases between the two germline ends. Per germline, CDR1 LGHDT and CDR2 YNNKEL (reference sequence). This CDR3 is CASSQVGLNTEAFF. DNA of the CDR3: TGTGCCAGCAGCCAAGTCGGGCTGAACACTGAAGCTTTCTTT.

The rearrangement links TRBV30 to TRBJ1-5, with TRBD1 matching 8 bases. The V segment lost 3 bases and the J segment 9 bases; nucleotides outside the gene matches: 13. The length of the CDR3 is 15 residues. CDR1 is GTSNPN and CDR2 is SVGIG in the germline V gene (reference sequence). The CDR3 DNA is TGTGCCTGGAGGAGTGGGGCCCAGGGGGCATGGCCCCAGCATTTT. Translating gives CAWRSGAQGAWPQHF.

The chain has TRBV28 and TRBJ1-2; TRBD1 is a possible D gene (6 bases). V was trimmed by 6 bases and J by 8 bases, leaving 25 bases between them. The CDR3 loop spans 16 amino acids. In germline, CDR1 is MDHEN, CDR2 SYDVKM. The CDR3 nucleotides are TGTGCCAGCAGCCCGGGCCAACCAGGGGAATCCTACGGCTACACCTTC. Amino acids: CASSPGQPGESYGYTF.